Listed here are 30 T cell receptor delta chains from one sample, sequenced in a study of Vδ1+ human thymocytes. No antigen is known for these receptors. Study-wide findings and caveats: Thymic TRG and TRD repertoires appeared highly polyclonal, with Gaussian CDR3 length distributions.

Sequences come from RNA converted to cDNA by reverse transcription. CDR3 amplicons came from multiplex PCR with pooled V-gene forward and constant-region reverse primers. TCRdb applied CATT to the multiplex PCR reads for clone calling. The table records roughly 50,000 delta-chain clones, around a sixth of them present only once. The sample comprised Vdelta1+ gamma-delta thymocytes from the thymus. Subset meaning: FACS-sorted CD3+ TCRalphabeta- TCRVdelta1+ TCRVdelta2- thymocytes. These receptors originate from a boy under three years old who had congenital heart surgery.

V gene TRDV1 combines with J gene TRDJ1; TRDD3 aligns across 9 bases. V lost 4 bases to trimming and J lost 0 bases; unmatched junction nucleotides: 12. The CDR3 spans 18 residues. Germline-derived CDR1 and CDR2 are TSWWSYY and QGS. Here the CDR3 reads CALGVTYWGTPYTDKLIF. CDR3 bases: TGTGCTCTTGGGGTTACGTACTGGGGGACCCCGTACACCGATAAACTCATCTTT.

V usage is TRDV1 and J usage is TRDJ1; D not resolved. Trimming shortened V by 1 base and J by 0 bases, and 15 bases separated the two germline ends. Germline CDR1 reads TSWWSYY; CDR2 reads QGS. CDR3 size: 17 residues. CDR3 residues: CALGEHRRVPYTDKLIF. In nucleotides, the CDR3 is TGTGCTCTTGGGGAACACCGGAGAGTCCCTTACACCGATAAACTCATCTTT.

This clone occurred a few times. This chain links TRDV1 with TRDJ1; the match to TRDD2 covers 7 bases. The CDR3 extends over 17 amino acids. CDR1 and CDR2 (germline): TSWWSYY, QGS. Losses at the gene ends were 1 base for V and 0 bases for J; bases not matched to a gene: 8. The CDR3 nucleotides are TGTGCTCTTGGGGAACCCCCTTCCTTACTTAACACCGATAAACTCATCTTT. It codes for CALGEPPSLLNTDKLIF.

This clone was detected a few times. The V and J genes are TRDV1 and TRDJ2; 11 bases match TRDD3. V lost 4 bases to trimming and J lost 2 bases; unmatched junction nucleotides: 18. CDR3 length: 21 amino acids. The germline CDR1 and CDR2 sequences are TSWWSYY and QGS. CDR3 region: CALGGASYGWGIQTLTAQLFF. The CDR3 DNA reads as TGTGCTCTTGGGGGGGCTTCCTACGGCTGGGGGATACAAACGTTGACAGCACAACTCTTCTTT.

The V gene is TRDV1, the J gene TRDJ1, with TRDD3 matching over 8 bases. The germline V gene has CDR1 TSWWSYY and CDR2 QGS. This CDR3 comprises 18 residues. Trimming took 2 bases from V and 0 from J; bases not matched to a gene: 11. The CDR3, as DNA: TGTGCTCTTGGGGAAGGAATACGCTGGGGGAAATACACCGATAAACTCATCTTT. Protein product: CALGEGIRWGKYTDKLIF.

V usage is TRDV1 and J usage is TRDJ1; D call uncertain. Germline loops: CDR1 TSWWSYY, CDR2 QGS. The length of the CDR3 is 16 residues. Between the trimmed V and J ends, which lost 4 bases and 6 bases, there was a span of 21 bases. The CDR3: CALGGLSSYIGNKLIF. The CDR3 coding sequence is TGTGCTCTTGGGGGTCTCTCGAGCTATATTGGAAATAAACTCATCTTT.

There are a few counts of this clone. The V and J genes are TRDV1 and TRDJ1; perhaps TRDD3 as D (6 bases). The CDR3 extends over 15 amino acids. Looked up from germline, CDR1 is TSWWSYY and CDR2 is QGS. V was shortened by 0 bases and J by 5 bases, with 13 bases between the two germline ends. The CDR3 nucleotides are TGTGCTCTTGGGGAACTTAGTTTCCTGGGGGATAAACTCATCTTT. Encoded protein: CALGELSFLGDKLIF.

The chain carries TRDV1 and TRDJ1; 10 nucleotides match TRDD3. The CDR3 is 26 residues long. Germline values: CDR1 TSWWSYY, CDR2 QGS. The V segment lost 3 bases and the J segment 2 bases; nucleotides outside the gene matches: 36. The DNA of the CDR3 is TGTGCTCTTGGGGACCTACCATTCTCGCAAACTGGGGGATCTACTCTGTACAAAGGGGATACCGATAAACTCATCTTT. Translating it yields CALGDLPFSQTGGSTLYKGDTDKLIF.

V and J are TRDV1 and TRDJ1, with D maybe TRDD2 (6 bases). Trimming pared 2 bases from V and 0 bases from J, leaving 28 bases between. In germline, CDR1 is TSWWSYY, CDR2 QGS. The CDR3 runs to 21 residues. CDR3 protein: CALGEKLLLAGPLLYTDKLIF. CDR3 DNA sequence: TGTGCTCTTGGGGAAAAACTCCTACTAGCTGGTCCTCTCCTCTACACCGATAAACTCATCTTT.

The J gene is TRDJ1, the V gene TRDV1; D is possibly TRDD2 (8 bases). The CDR3 runs 22 residues. The V gene lost 2 bases and the J gene lost 4 bases, with 35 bases spanning the gap. The germline gives CDR1 TSWWSYY, CDR2 QGS. DNA of the CDR3: TGTGCTCTTGGGGAATTTCCCGCCTTCCTATCGTGGTGGGGGACCACTAACGATAAACTCATCTTT. Translating it yields CALGEFPAFLSWWGTTNDKLIF.

The chain employs TRDV1 and TRDJ1; 7 bases map to TRDD3. Germline lookup yields CDR1 TSWWSYY and CDR2 QGS. With V trimmed by 0 bases and J by 0 bases, 7 bases remained unmatched. CDR3 size: 17 residues. In DNA, the CDR3 is TGTGCTCTTGGGGAACTGGGGTTCCTGGGGGACACCGATAAACTCATCTTT. The encoded protein is CALGELGFLGDTDKLIF.

This clone appeared a few times. V and J are TRDV1 and TRDJ1; D unresolved. Germline V gene data show CDR1 as TSWWSYY and CDR2 as QGS. The CDR3 covers 17 residues. Trimming left V 8 bases short and J 1 base short, with 23 bases between. The CDR3 here is CALTIMPTHNFTDKLIF. The CDR3 DNA reads TGTGCTCTTACGATAATGCCCACCCACAACTTCACCGATAAACTCATCTTT.

This clone has more than one count but fewer than ten. The chain is built from TRDV1 and TRDJ1; 13 bases agree with TRDD3. Germline trimming cut 4 bases from V and 3 bases from J; bases unmatched to any gene: 17. CDR1 and CDR2 (germline): TSWWSYY, QGS. The CDR3 has 20 amino acids. The CDR3 protein is CALGVPLTKYWGIRPDKLIF. The CDR3 nucleotides are TGTGCTCTTGGGGTCCCTCTAACAAAGTACTGGGGGATACGACCCGATAAACTCATCTTT.

The table lists this clone with a few counts. V is TRDV1 and J is TRDJ1; 9 bases match TRDD3. V lost 2 bases to trimming and J lost 10 bases; unmatched junction nucleotides: 26. The CDR3 extends over 20 amino acids. Germline loops: CDR1 TSWWSYY, CDR2 QGS. The CDR3 spells CALGERIRIGFLLGIRRLIF. CDR3 nucleotides: TGTGCTCTTGGGGAAAGAATTCGGATTGGTTTCCTACTGGGGATACGTAGACTCATCTTT.

The J gene is TRDJ1, the V gene TRDV1; D unclear. The CDR3 has 16 residues. V lost 0 bases, J lost 0 bases, and 11 bases lay in between. Germline V lookup: CDR1 TSWWSYY, CDR2 QGS. This chain's CDR3 is CALGELLVPYTDKLIF. The CDR3 DNA reads as TGTGCTCTTGGGGAACTATTGGTCCCGTACACCGATAAACTCATCTTT.

This clone came up a few times. The J gene is TRDJ1, the V gene TRDV1; 12 bases are shared with TRDD3. The CDR3 has 18 residues. V was clipped by 0 bases and J by 0 bases; unmatched bases: 5. CDR1 is TSWWSYY, CDR2 QGS, per germline. DNA for the CDR3: TGTGCTCTTGGGGAACTAGTGCTGGGGGATACGTACACCGATAAACTCATCTTT. It yields the protein CALGELVLGDTYTDKLIF.

This clone was seen only a few times. The V call is TRDV1, the J call TRDJ1, with 11 bases that match TRDD3. J was trimmed by 2 bases and V by 3 bases; bases with no gene match: 20. The CDR3 spans 21 residues. CDR1 is TSWWSYY and CDR2 is QGS in the germline V gene. Here the CDR3 DNA reads TGTGCTCTTGGGGACCCTCTTCCCCTTACTGGGGGATATCGCCCTACCGATAAACTCATCTTT. As protein: CALGDPLPLTGGYRPTDKLIF.

The genes are TRDV1 and TRDJ1; TRDD3 aligns across 10 bases. The CDR3 is made up of 20 amino acids. Germline V gives CDR1 TSWWSYY, CDR2 QGS. Trimming at V came to 1 base and at J to 2 bases, leaving 16 bases not matched to a gene. CDR3 amino acids: CALGEQMLPRGIRETDKLIF. DNA for the CDR3: TGTGCTCTTGGGGAACAGATGTTGCCACGGGGGATACGCGAAACCGATAAACTCATCTTT.

This clone was detected many times. This sample also contains other DNA sequences that code for the same CDR3. The chain combines TRDV2 with TRDJ1, with TRDD3 identical over 12 bases. Germline lookup yields CDR1 GEAIGNYY and CDR2 EKD. The V and J ends lost 4 bases and 11 bases, in that order; junction bases with no gene match: 13. The CDR3 contains 15 residues. The CDR3 region has the DNA TGTGCCTGTGAGCCCGTCTGGGGGATACGAAGTGGCCTCATCTTT. Its translation is CACEPVWGIRSGLIF.

The chain couples TRDV1 to TRDJ1; maybe TRDD2 (8 bases). Trimming pared 4 bases from V and 2 bases from J, leaving 32 bases between. CDR3 length: 21 residues. The germline gives CDR1 TSWWSYY, CDR2 QGS. The CDR3 protein is CALGATSSYWGPNGWTDKLIF. DNA of the CDR3: TGTGCTCTTGGGGCAACATCTTCCTACTGGGGTCCTAATGGGTGGACCGATAAACTCATCTTT.

This clone turned up a few times. This rearrangement joins TRDV1 to TRDJ1, with 10 bases lining up with TRDD3. The CDR3 is made up of 16 amino acids. Trimming took 1 base from V and 3 from J; bases not matched to a gene: 5. Germline CDR1 reads TSWWSYY; CDR2 reads QGS. The CDR3 region is CALGEPTLGDADKLIF. The CDR3 DNA reads TGTGCTCTTGGGGAACCTACACTGGGGGATGCCGATAAACTCATCTTT.

Comments on this clone: The sample has other DNA sequences that encode this CDR3 too. The chain employs TRDV1 and TRDJ1; 9 positions agree with TRDD3. There are 18 residues in the CDR3. After removal of 1 base from V and 0 bases from J, the junction contained 9 bases not matched to a gene. CDR1 and CDR2 (germline): TSWWSYY, QGS. For the CDR3, the DNA is TGTGCTCTTGGGGAACAATTTACTGGGGGACAGTACACCGATAAACTCATCTTT. Protein sequence: CALGEQFTGGQYTDKLIF.

The genes are TRDV1 and TRDJ1, with 10 bases matching TRDD3. The CDR3 sequence is 22 residues long. V lost 4 bases and J lost 1; bases outside the gene matches: 24. Germline V gene lookup returns CDR1 TSWWSYY and CDR2 QGS. The CDR3 bases are TGTGCTCTTGGGGGGCTTTCCCTTTCGGGGTACTGGGGGATCCCCGGCACCGATAAACTCATCTTT. Amino acids: CALGGLSLSGYWGIPGTDKLIF.

This sequence joins TRDV1 and TRDJ1, with 8 positions matching TRDD3. The germline gives CDR1 TSWWSYY, CDR2 QGS. This CDR3 spans 18 amino acids. V shed 4 bases, J shed 7 bases, and the junction held 20 bases outside the gene matches. CDR3 loop: CALGGPGDLLGDLLKLIF. DNA of the CDR3: TGTGCTCTTGGGGGGCCGGGGGACCTCTTGGGGGATCTTCTTAAACTCATCTTT.

The chain uses TRDV1 and TRDJ1; 8 bases fit TRDD3. Germline assignment: CDR1 TSWWSYY and CDR2 QGS. The V gene end was trimmed by 0 bases and the J gene end by 4 bases; junction bases not matched to a gene: 19. The CDR3 loop spans 20 amino acids. CDR3 residues: CALGELRTAHWGIQRDKLIF. CDR3 in DNA: TGTGCTCTTGGGGAACTCAGAACGGCGCATTGGGGGATCCAACGCGATAAACTCATCTTT.

This clone was observed a handful of times. The chain uses TRDV1 and TRDJ1; 9 bases map to TRDD3. Germline CDR1 and CDR2: TSWWSYY and QGS. J was trimmed by 0 bases and V by 0 bases; bases with no gene match: 14. This CDR3 has 20 amino acids. CDR3 in DNA: TGTGCTCTTGGGGAACTTCCTACTGGGGGAAGTACAGGGCACACCGATAAACTCATCTTT. Translation: CALGELPTGGSTGHTDKLIF.

The V and J genes are TRDV1 and TRDJ1; TRDD3 aligns across 7 bases. CDR3 size: 22 residues. In germline, CDR1 is TSWWSYY, CDR2 QGS. V was clipped by 2 bases and J by 0 bases; unmatched bases: 24. The CDR3: CALGERLRNWGVPTSHTDKLIF. For the CDR3, the DNA is TGTGCTCTTGGGGAAAGATTACGGAACTGGGGAGTACCTACTTCTCACACCGATAAACTCATCTTT.

In this sample, this clone turned up a few times. The genes are TRDV1 and TRDJ1; TRDD3 matches at 11 bases. Germline CDR1 is TSWWSYY and CDR2 is QGS. Trimming took 1 base from V and 4 from J; bases not matched to a gene: 23. This CDR3 contains 22 residues. CDR3 protein: CALGEPPGGSLPYWGIFDKLIF. The CDR3, as DNA: TGTGCTCTTGGGGAACCACCCGGGGGCTCCCTTCCTTACTGGGGGATATTCGATAAACTCATCTTT.

This clone was observed a handful of times. The chain is built from TRDV1 and TRDJ1; D gene uncertain. The germline V gene encodes CDR1 TSWWSYY and CDR2 QGS. The CDR3 consists of 16 residues. Trimming stripped 8 bases from V and 0 bases from J, with 19 bases between. For the CDR3, the DNA is TGTGCTCTTCTACGTGGGTACTCCCCGTACACCGATAAACTCATCTTT. As protein: CALLRGYSPYTDKLIF.

This clone was picked up a small number of times. The chain is built from TRDV1 and TRDJ1, with TRDD3 matching 7 bases. The CDR3 totals 21 residues. Per the germline V gene, CDR1 is TSWWSYY and CDR2 is QGS. V was clipped by 2 bases and J by 7 bases; unmatched bases: 28. CDR3 DNA sequence: TGTGCTCTTGGGGAATTAACCCTACCAGGGGGATCTTGCCCTGATCCCGCTAAACTCATCTTT. Its translation is CALGELTLPGGSCPDPAKLIF.